This T cell receptor beta chain comes out of a study of shared clonotypes between healthy human individuals. CDR3 length: 13 amino acids. The V gene's germline CDR1 is SGHRS and CDR2 YFSETQ. The germline V and J ends were trimmed by 1 base and 5 bases, with 6 bases remaining between them. Repertoires were generated with immunoSEQ multiplex PCR, while TCRdb's copy carries only in-frame clones and drops some. Of about 600,000 clones in the sample, approximately 97% are singletons; the top ten hold around 0.058%. With respect to this clone: The same CDR3 arises from other DNA sequences in this sample as well.

The J gene is TRBJ1-4, the V gene TRBV5-1, with a weak D call TRBD1 (6 bases). Sequencing input: naive CD4+ T cells sorted from blood. Subset denoted: CD45RA+ positively selected. This sequence was found in a woman aged 25 to 45 in good health. The CDR3 here is CASSLTGNEKLFF. The CDR3 bases are TGCGCCAGCAGCTTGACAGGGAATGAAAAACTGTTTTTT.